These 29 T cell receptor beta chains originate from one sample sequenced in a study of T cell responses to AZD1222 COVID-19 vaccine. The repertoire was sequenced with immunoSEQ multiplex PCR; TCRdb's copy has only in-frame clones and lacks some. The sample includes roughly 180,000 clones, about 87% of them seen just once. The starting material was peripheral blood, obtained on day 0 of MenACWY control vaccination. These receptors were collected from an adult in good health.

This chain links TRBV6-2 or TRBV6-3 with TRBJ1-5; D possibly corresponds to TRBD1 (6 bases). The germline gives CDR1 MNHEY, CDR2 SVGEGT. Deletions cut 2 bases from V and 2 bases from J, with 13 bases between. The CDR3 covers 16 residues. The CDR3 nucleotides read TGTGCCAGCAGTTACGCCACGGACAGCGGCAATCAGCCCCAGCATTTT. Protein product: CASSYATDSGNQPQHF.

The gene calls are TRBV7-3 and TRBJ2-2, with TRBD2 identical over 8 bases. CDR1 and CDR2 from the germline V gene are SGHTA and FQGTGA. This CDR3 spans 15 amino acids. The V and J ends lost 4 bases and 1 base, in that order; junction bases with no gene match: 2. CDR3 bases: TGTGCCAGCAGCTACAGCGGGGGGAACACCGGGGAGCTGTTTTTT. Translating gives CASSYSGGNTGELFF.

This chain links TRBV5-1 with TRBJ1-2; D ambiguous. This CDR3 contains 13 residues. In germline, CDR1 is SGHRS, CDR2 YFSETQ. The V and J ends lost 0 bases and 4 bases respectively, with 7 bases between them. As DNA, the CDR3 is TGCGCCAGCAGCTTGGAGCCGGGCTATGGCTACACCTTC. It codes for CASSLEPGYGYTF. The full variable domain, with the rest looked up from reference TRBV5-1 and TRBJ1-2, is KAGVTQTPRYLIKTRGQQVTLSCSPISGHRSVSWYQQTPGQGLQFLFEYFSETQRNKGNFPGRFSGRQFSNSRSEMNVSTLELGDSALYLCASSLEPGYGYTFGSGTRLTVV.

J is TRBJ1-6 and V is TRBV30; possible D gene TRBD1, 6 bases. The V end was cut by 0 bases, the J end by 9 bases, with 12 bases between. Germline V lookup: CDR1 GTSNPN, CDR2 SVGIG (reference sequence). The CDR3 has 14 residues. The CDR3 is CAWSVARGGSPLHF. CDR3 coding DNA: TGTGCCTGGAGTGTAGCCAGGGGTGGTTCACCCCTCCACTTT.

The V gene is TRBV6-2 or TRBV6-3, the J gene TRBJ2-5; D is unclear. The germline V gene encodes CDR1 MNHEY and CDR2 SVGEGT. Trimming cost V 4 bases and J 1 base, with 7 bases left between them. The CDR3 spans 13 residues. The CDR3 is CASSLEVQETQYF. For the CDR3, the DNA is TGTGCCAGCAGTTTGGAAGTCCAAGAGACCCAGTACTTC.

The chain carries TRBV5-6 and TRBJ1-5, with D unclear. V was shortened by 4 bases and J by 4 bases, with 15 bases between the two germline ends. Germline V gene data show CDR1 as SGHDT and CDR2 as YYEEEE. CDR3 size: 15 residues. The CDR3 sequence: CASSPRAWGNQPQHF. The CDR3 DNA sequence: TGTGCCAGCAGCCCCCGCGCCTGGGGAAATCAGCCCCAGCATTTT.

This clone was detected a few times. This chain joins TRBV16 and TRBJ1-1, with TRBD1 matching 9 bases. V shed 2 bases and J 12 bases; nucleotides not matched to a gene: 10. The V gene's germline CDR1 is KGHSY and CDR2 FQNENV. This CDR3 contains 14 residues. CDR3 sequence reads: CASSQQGQGSKSFF. CDR3 bases: TGTGCCAGCAGCCAACAGGGACAGGGCTCTAAATCTTTCTTT. Using reference TRBV16 and TRBJ1-1 for the parts outside the CDR3, the full variable domain is GEEVAQTPKHLVRGEGQKAKLYCAPIKGHSYVFWYQQVLKNEFKFLISFQNENVFDETGMPKERFSAKCLPNSPCSLEIQATKLEDSAVYFCASSQQGQGSKSFFGQGTRLTVV.

The chain links TRBV30 to TRBJ2-2, with D unclear. The germline gives CDR1 GTSNPN, CDR2 SVGIG (reference sequence). Trimming took 5 bases from V and 7 from J, leaving 11 bases between them. This CDR3 is 12 amino acids long. CDR3 bases: TGTGCCTGGGGCCCGGTCAACGGGGAGCTGTTTTTT. Translated: CAWGPVNGELFF.

The chain combines TRBV27 with TRBJ1-5; TRBD1 might be the D (5 bases). The CDR3 covers 15 residues. V gave up 0 bases and J gave up 6 bases, with 12 bases separating them. Germline V gene lookup returns CDR1 MNHEY and CDR2 SMNVEV (reference sequence). CDR3 protein: CASSLSKGASQPQHF. In DNA, the CDR3 is TGTGCCAGCAGTTTATCGAAAGGGGCCAGTCAGCCCCAGCATTTT.

The rearrangement joins TRBV3-1 (or the pseudogene TRBV3-2) to TRBJ2-1; 7 nucleotides agree with TRBD1. Germline-derived CDR1 and CDR2 are LGHDT and YNNKEL (reference sequence). The CDR3 totals 14 residues. Losses at the gene ends were 4 bases for V and 8 bases for J; bases not matched to a gene: 8. DNA for the CDR3: TGTGCCAGCAGCCGTGGCAGGGGGTGGGATGAGCAGTTCTTC. Translation: CASSRGRGWDEQFF.

The chain carries TRBV6-5 and TRBJ1-2; D might be TRBD1 (5 bases). Deletions cut 7 bases from V and 4 bases from J, with 13 bases between. Germline CDR1 and CDR2: MNHEY and SVGAGI. The CDR3 has 13 amino acids. CDR3 DNA: TGTGCCAGCACACGAGGGGACTTCTATGGCTACACCTTC. Protein product: CASTRGDFYGYTF.

This clone has just one count. The CDR3 coding sequence is TGTGCCAGCAGTTTATTGTCCCCACAGGGGGCAAGCAATCAGCCCCAGCATTTT. Translating gives CASSLLSPQGASNQPQHF. The chain combines TRBV27 with TRBJ1-5; the match to TRBD1 covers 9 bases. V trimming: 1 base; J trimming: 1 base; junction bases outside the gene matches: 8. The CDR3 extends over 18 amino acids. Germline CDR1 is MNHEY and CDR2 is SMNVEV (reference sequence).

V usage is TRBV5-1 and J usage is TRBJ2-7; possibly TRBD1 for D (7 bases). Trimming took off 0 bases at V and 2 bases at J, with 12 bases between the two ends. Germline lookup yields CDR1 SGHRS and CDR2 YFSETQ. The CDR3 is 15 amino acids. CDR3 coding DNA: TGCGCCAGCAGCTTGGGGGCAGGGGGGACCTACGAGCAGTACTTC. This encodes CASSLGAGGTYEQYF.

This clone was seen a handful of times. The chain links TRBV3-1 (or the pseudogene TRBV3-2) to TRBJ2-5, with D unresolved. The V end was cut by 1 base, the J end by 4 bases, with 16 bases between. This CDR3 contains 16 residues. In germline, CDR1 is LGHDT, CDR2 YNNKEL (reference sequence). The CDR3 DNA is TGTGCCAGCAGCCAAGCCTACGCGGACGTGGGAGAGACCCAGTACTTC. Protein: CASSQAYADVGETQYF.

The chain links TRBV10-3 to TRBJ2-3, with 7 bases lining up with TRBD2. V was clipped by 2 bases and J by 0 bases; unmatched bases: 8. This CDR3 region has 17 residues. Germline CDR1 ENHRY, CDR2 SYGVKD. CDR3 sequence reads: CAISEGLAGSSTDTQYF. DNA for the CDR3: TGTGCCATCAGTGAGGGGTTAGCGGGTTCTAGCACAGATACGCAGTATTTT.

This chain connects TRBV28 to TRBJ2-7; 9 nucleotides agree with TRBD2. V dropped 7 bases and J dropped 4; count of bases not matched to a gene: 8. Germline CDR1 reads MDHEN; CDR2 reads SYDVKM. CDR3 length: 14 residues. CDR3 in amino acids: CASTPSLAGYEQYF. Written as DNA, the CDR3 is TGTGCCAGCACCCCTTCACTAGCGGGTTACGAGCAGTACTTC.

The gene calls are TRBV6-1 and TRBJ2-7; 8 bases are shared with TRBD2. This CDR3 comprises 16 residues. Germline lookup yields CDR1 MNHNS and CDR2 SASEGT. V lost 6 bases, J lost 3 bases, and 13 bases stayed unmatched. Here the CDR3 DNA reads TGTGCCAGCAGCGAAACCGGGGCGGGAGGTCTCTACGAGCAGTACTTC. Translated: CASSETGAGGLYEQYF.

J is TRBJ2-3 and V is TRBV4-3; D call uncertain. CDR3 length equals 13 residues. V was trimmed by 0 bases and J by 9 bases, leaving 10 bases between them. Germline CDR1 is LGHNA and CDR2 is YSLEER. This CDR3 is CASSQDPGETQYF. The DNA of the CDR3 is TGCGCCAGCAGCCAAGATCCTGGAGAGACGCAGTATTTT.

This clone appeared a few times. This chain connects TRBV29-1 to TRBJ1-1; no definite D call. Germline V CDR1 and CDR2: SQVTM, ANQGSEA. V shed 4 bases and J shed 0 bases, with 9 bases lying between them. This CDR3 has 13 residues. In DNA, the CDR3 is TGCAGCGTTGTCGGGCGGATGAACACTGAAGCTTTCTTT. Its translation: CSVVGRMNTEAFF. Based on the CDR3 plus reference TRBV29-1 and TRBJ1-1, the full variable domain is SAVISQKPSRDICQRGTSLTIQCQVDSQVTMMFWYRQQPGQSLTLIATANQGSEATYESGFVIDKFPISRPNLTFSTLTVSNMSPEDSSIYLCSVVGRMNTEAFFGQGTRLTVV.

The CDR3 region is CASSLEGTLAGELFF. For the CDR3, the DNA is TGCGCCAGCAGTCTTGAGGGAACGTTAGCCGGGGAGCTGTTTTTT. The V and J genes are TRBV5-1 and TRBJ2-2, with a tentative D call TRBD2 (5 bases). Trimming removed 5 bases from V and 6 bases from J, with 17 bases in between. This CDR3 comprises 15 residues. Germline V gene lookup returns CDR1 SGHRS and CDR2 YFSETQ. The whole variable domain, remainder taken from reference TRBV5-1 and TRBJ2-2, is KAGVTQTPRYLIKTRGQQVTLSCSPISGHRSVSWYQQTPGQGLQFLFEYFSETQRNKGNFPGRFSGRQFSNSRSEMNVSTLELGDSALYLCASSLEGTLAGELFFGEGSRLTVL.

The chain combines TRBV5-1 with TRBJ1-4; TRBD1 aligns across 9 bases. The germline CDR1 and CDR2 sequences are SGHRS and YFSETQ. The CDR3 is made up of 14 amino acids. The J segment lost 8 bases and the V segment lost 2 bases, leaving 4 bases of the junction unmatched. CDR3 coding DNA: TGCGCCAGCAGCTTTGGACAGGGGAAGGAAAAACTGTTTTTT. Its protein product is CASSFGQGKEKLFF.

The chain recombines TRBV24-1 with TRBJ1-2; 8 bases align to TRBD1. Germline loops: CDR1 KGHDR, CDR2 SFDVKD. V dropped 4 bases and J dropped 2; count of bases not matched to a gene: 5. This CDR3 spans 15 amino acids. CDR3 sequence reads: CATSDAGGGNYGYTF. For the CDR3, the DNA is TGTGCCACCAGTGACGCAGGGGGCGGAAACTATGGCTACACCTTC.

DNA for the CDR3: TGTGCCAGCTCACCAGTGGGTATGAATCAGCCCCAGCATTTT. Translation gives CASSPVGMNQPQHF. The rearrangement uses TRBV18 and TRBJ1-5; D unresolved. Per the germline V gene, CDR1 is KGHSH and CDR2 is LQKENI. The CDR3 runs to 14 residues. The V and J ends lost 2 bases and 4 bases respectively, with 9 bases between them.

This chain links TRBV27 with TRBJ2-1; 7 bases are shared with TRBD2. The germline V gene has CDR1 MNHEY and CDR2 SMNVEV (reference sequence). V gave up 8 bases and J gave up 8 bases; unmatched junction bases: 15. The CDR3 spans 15 residues. For the CDR3, the DNA is TGTGCCAGCCGGAGGGGAGAAGCGGGACGAGATGAGCAGTTCTTC. It translates to CASRRGEAGRDEQFF.

The V gene is TRBV25-1, the J gene TRBJ1-2; the match to TRBD1 covers 9 bases. The ends lost 6 bases at V and 5 bases at J; junction bases unmatched: 10. CDR1 is MGHDK and CDR2 is SYGVNS in the germline V gene. This CDR3 spans 15 amino acids. As DNA, the CDR3 is TGTGCCAGCAGCGACAAGGGACAGGGCGGTTATGGCTACACCTTC. Protein sequence: CASSDKGQGGYGYTF.

The genes are TRBV19 and TRBJ2-3; 8 bases match TRBD1. The junction had 5 bases not matched to a gene; V was cut back by 5 bases and J by 4 bases. The CDR3 extends over 14 amino acids. CDR1 is LNHDA and CDR2 is SQIVND in the germline V gene (reference sequence). The CDR3 reads CASSLRGLSDTQYF. The CDR3 DNA reads as TGTGCCAGTAGTCTCAGGGGGCTTTCAGATACGCAGTATTTT.

The chain is built from TRBV6-5 and TRBJ1-5, with 7 bases that match TRBD1. The germline V gene encodes CDR1 MNHEY and CDR2 SVGAGI. The trim removed 4 bases at V and 1 base at J, leaving 4 bases unmatched. CDR3 length equals 15 residues. CDR3 nucleotides: TGTGCCAGCAGTTCCAGGGGGGTAAGCAATCAGCCCCAGCATTTT. The encoded protein is CASSSRGVSNQPQHF.

The gene calls are TRBV18 and TRBJ1-2, with 9 bases that match TRBD1. The trim removed 3 bases at V and 0 bases at J, leaving 8 bases unmatched. Germline values: CDR1 KGHSH, CDR2 LQKENI. The length of the CDR3 is 17 residues. The CDR3, as DNA: TGTGCCAGCTCACCGGCGGGACAGGGAAAAGCTAACTATGGCTACACCTTC. This codes for CASSPAGQGKANYGYTF.

V and J are TRBV3-1 (or the pseudogene TRBV3-2) and TRBJ1-2; D remains ambiguous. Germline CDR1 LGHDT, CDR2 YNNKEL (reference sequence). V lost 0 bases and J 2 bases, leaving 7 bases between the germline ends. CDR3 size: 14 residues. The CDR3 loop is CASSQDFANYGYTF. The CDR3 DNA reads as TGTGCCAGCAGCCAAGATTTTGCAAACTATGGCTACACCTTC.